This TCR beta chain was sequenced during a study of cytomegalovirus exposure and HLA in healthy donors. The PCR used 60 Vbeta and 13 Jbeta primers. Measured with immunoSEQ multiplex PCR; TCRdb has only the in-frame clones, and not every one. The sample lists hundreds of thousands of clones, 85% to 90% seen once, with about 2.5% in the top ten. CDR3 length: 15 residues. V was trimmed by 3 bases and J by 6 bases, leaving 13 bases between them. Germline CDR1 and CDR2: SGHRS and YFSETQ. The sample was PBMCs. The chain carries TRBV5-1 and TRBJ1-6; possible D gene TRBD1, 5 bases. This clonotype originated in a woman under 30 in good health and CMV-seronegative. The CDR3 spells CASSSPGTGNSPLHF. The CDR3, as DNA: TGCGCCAGCAGCTCCCCCGGGACTGGTAATTCACCCCTCCACTTT.